This TCR beta chain was recovered during a study of blood T cells in healthy people across ages. Findings of the study overall: Estimates based on one million T cells were treated as lower bounds.

It was with a sample-barcoded 5' primer and a J-beta primer mix that a second PCR of roughly 7 to 12 cycles was run. There were at least 2.5 million CDR3-containing paired-end reads obtained from each sample. TCRdb reprocessed the 5' RACE reads with MiXCR, giving one entry per CDR3 protein. The data hold 950,000 to 1,200,000 distinct CDR3 sequences, with 35% to 45% observed a single time. With 1 base removed from V and 3 bases from J, the gap between germline ends came to 12 bases. CDR3 length equals 14 residues. Germline V CDR1 and CDR2: DFQATT, SNEGSKA (reference sequence). With regard to this clonotype: No antigen is known for it.

Every donor provided approximately 10 milliliters of peripheral blood. The sequence was collected from a man between 18 and 29 years old in good health. V usage is TRBV20-1 and J usage is TRBJ1-1, with a tentative D call TRBD1 (6 bases). The sample comprised blood. CDR3 loop: CSARVRGQDTEAFF. The CDR3 DNA is TGCAGTGCTAGAGTTCGGGGGCAGGACACTGAAGCTTTCTTT.